This TCR beta chain was sequenced for a study of T cells in Graves' hyperthyroidism and ophthalmopathy. Study outcomes and limitations: Most expanded thyroid clonotypes above 0.001 also appeared in blood.

RNA transcripts were the template for amplifying TCR beta CDR3 regions. The primer set for the first-round RT-PCR of the TCR CDR3 was HTBI. TCRdb reprocessed the multiplex PCR reads via MiXCR and lists one record per CDR3 protein. The top ten hold around a third of the sample, which has hundreds of thousands of distinct CDR3 sequences, under 45% seen once. A note on this clonotype: What it recognizes is unknown. A clone one base away is much larger, so this may be a read error.

CDR3 length: 14 residues. V was clipped by 5 bases and J by 9 bases; unmatched bases: 7. Germline assignment: CDR1 ENHRY and CDR2 SYGVKD. Absence of ophthalmopathy progression within 18 months defined stable Graves' hyperthyroidism. Pregnant or lactating patients were excluded, as were those with uncontrolled infection or other autoimmune disease. This receptor was taken from a woman aged 40-49 years with Graves' hyperthyroidism. The chain has TRBV10-3 and TRBJ1-6; 7 bases map to TRBD1. The specimen sequenced was blood. The CDR3 region has the DNA TGTGCCATCAGTTCCTTTGACAGGGTTTCACCCCTCCACTTT. Its protein product is CAISSFDRVSPLHF.